Following are 7 T cell receptor beta chains from one sample sequenced in a study of CD8+CD57+ T cells in acquired aplastic anemia. Genomic DNA templated the TCR beta VDJ and CDR3 profiling. TCRdb independently ran MiXCR on the reads; one entry per CDR3 protein. Here the sample spans 220,000 or so distinct CDR3 sequences, approximately 65% being singletons. The sequenced patients had an expansion of CD8+CD57+ cells seen by flow cytometry. The sequenced material came from sorted CD4+, CD8+, or CD8+CD57+ T cells (not recorded which) from PBMCs. The source of these receptors is a human donor with aplastic anemia.

This clonotype was detected only once. The rearrangement links TRBV29-1 to TRBJ2-1; TRBD2 matches 8 bases. The length of the CDR3 is 17 residues. In germline, CDR1 is SQVTM, CDR2 ANQGSEA. V dropped 2 bases and J dropped 2; count of bases not matched to a gene: 11. CDR3 nucleotide sequence: TGCAGCGTTGAAAGTCTTGAAGCGGGAGACACCTACAATGAGCAGTTCTTC. It is translated as CSVESLEAGDTYNEQFF.

The rearrangement joins TRBV20-1 to TRBJ2-5, with a tentative D call TRBD2 (6 bases). Germline CDR1 reads DFQATT; CDR2 reads SNEGSKA (reference sequence). The CDR3 sequence is 16 residues long. V was cut by 1 base and J by 0 bases, with 15 bases left in between. DNA of the CDR3: TGCAGTGCTAGAGCCACAGAGGCTAGCGACCAAGAGACCCAGTACTTC. Protein sequence: CSARATEASDQETQYF.

This clonotype has a count of ten or more. The chain recombines TRBV5-8 with TRBJ2-7, with TRBD2 matching over 7 bases. The CDR3 extends over 13 amino acids. The V segment lost 2 bases and the J segment 7 bases; nucleotides outside the gene matches: 6. Germline V CDR1 and CDR2: SGHTS, YDEGEE. The CDR3 DNA is TGTGCCAGCAGCTTCGGGGGGTCGGGAGAGCAGTACTTC. Its protein is CASSFGGSGEQYF. The full variable domain, rest sourced from reference TRBV5-8 and TRBJ2-7, is EAGVTQSPTHLIKTRGQQATLRCSPISGHTSVYWYQQALGLGLQFLLWYDEGEERNRGNFPPRFSGRQFPNYSSELNVNALELEDSALYLCASSFGGSGEQYFGPGTRLTVT.

This sequence joins TRBV29-1 and TRBJ2-7; D is uncertain. The length of the CDR3 is 16 residues. Germline V gene sequence: CDR1 SQVTM, CDR2 ANQGSEA. The ends were cut back, 2 bases at V and 1 base at J, with 18 bases in the middle. CDR3 nucleotides: TGCAGCGTTGAAAAGGGCGGACGGGCAAAGTCCTACGAGCAGTACTTC. Amino acids: CSVEKGGRAKSYEQYF.

V usage is TRBV10-3 and J usage is TRBJ2-7; 8 bases map to TRBD1. The germline V gene encodes CDR1 ENHRY and CDR2 SYGVKD. Germline trimming cut 5 bases from V and 4 bases from J; bases unmatched to any gene: 7. The CDR3 runs 14 residues. This CDR3 is CAISQGASIYEQYF. CDR3 in DNA: TGTGCCATCAGTCAGGGGGCCTCAATTTACGAGCAGTACTTC.

DNA for the CDR3: TGTGCCAGCAGCTACTTACAGGGGGGCTATGGCTACACCTTC. Amino acid sequence: CASSYLQGGYGYTF. The chain carries TRBV7-9 and TRBJ1-2; 8 bases match TRBD1. CDR1 is SEHNR, CDR2 FQNEAQ, per germline (reference sequence). The CDR3 consists of 14 residues. V was pared by 4 bases and J by 4 bases, with 5 bases of the junction left unmatched.

This clonotype came up a few times. This may be a read error: a much more frequent sequence differs by one nucleotide. The J gene is TRBJ2-3, the V gene TRBV7-6; 11 positions agree with TRBD2. Germline V gene sequence: CDR1 SGHVS, CDR2 FNYEAQ. After removal of 5 bases from V and 2 bases from J, the junction contained 15 bases not matched to a gene. This CDR3 contains 19 residues. DNA for the CDR3: TGTGCCAGCAGCCTCCCCACTAGCGGGGGAACTTCTAACACAGATACGCAGTATTTT. Translating gives CASSLPTSGGTSNTDTQYF. Filled out from reference TRBV7-6 and TRBJ2-3, the complete variable domain reads GAGVSQSPRYKVTKRGQDVALRCDPISGHVSLYWYRQALGQGPEFLTYFNYEAQQDKSGLPNDRFSAERPEGSISTLTIQRTEQRDSAMYRCASSLPTSGGTSNTDTQYFGPGTRLTVL.